This TCR beta chain was retrieved from a study of cytomegalovirus exposure and HLA in healthy donors. Findings of the study overall: Productive rates of about 90% or about 30% were seen for most TCR beta V segments in an earlier analysis. HLA allele associations emerged for some 16,000 TCR beta sequences in a later analysis, at 0.05 false discovery rate. In most subjects, TCR beta sequences reportedly gave accurate predictions of HLA-A and HLA-B alleles. The classifier reportedly diagnosed cytomegalovirus status with high sensitivity and specificity.

In regard to this clone: Its antigen is unidentified.

Both 60 Vbeta primers and 13 Jbeta primers went into the PCR. Produced via immunoSEQ multiplex PCR; TCRdb's table is partial and in-frame only. This sample has around 110,000 clones, with 65% to 90% found just once. This CDR3 region has 14 residues. Germline V gene lookup returns CDR1 SGDLS and CDR2 YYNGEE. V lost 0 bases to trimming and J lost 6 bases, with 13 bases between them. Sequencing input: PBMCs. The TCR originated in a woman under 40 in good health and CMV-seronegative. The chain has TRBV9 and TRBJ2-7; possibly TRBD2 for D (5 bases). The CDR3 region has the DNA TGTGCCAGCAGCGTAGGGTCGGACGGAGGCGAGCAGTACTTC. It is translated as CASSVGSDGGEQYF.